The entry that follows covers one T cell receptor (beta chain) sequence. These data are taken from a study of cytomegalovirus exposure and HLA in healthy donors. PCR involved 60 Vbeta and 13 Jbeta primers. The method was immunoSEQ multiplex PCR; TCRdb's version includes in-frame clones alone and lacks a portion of them. The sample contains fewer than 150,000 clones, over 60% of which appear only once. The origin of this receptor is a woman aged 45-60 years in good health and CMV-seronegative. Sequenced: PBMCs.

CDR3 sequence: CASSPVGTGVPNEQFF. DNA for the CDR3: TGTGCCAGCAGCCCCGTAGGGACAGGGGTTCCCAATGAGCAGTTCTTC. J is TRBJ2-1 and V is TRBV7-2, with 10 bases that match TRBD1. Germline trimming cut 5 bases from V and 6 bases from J; bases unmatched to any gene: 10. The CDR3 has 16 residues. Germline V lookup: CDR1 SGHTA, CDR2 FQGNSA. Looking up the rest from reference TRBV7-2 and TRBJ2-1 gives the full variable domain: GAGVSQSPSNKVTEKGKDVELRCDPISGHTALYWYRQSLGQGLEFLIYFQGNSAPDKSGLPSDRFSAERTGGSVSTLTIQRTQQEDSAVYLCASSPVGTGVPNEQFFGPGTRLTVL.